These 29 T cell receptor beta chains came from one sample sequenced in a study of siplizumab effects on memory and regulatory T cells. Clones were sequenced by immunoSEQ multiplex PCR, and TCRdb holds only the in-frame ones, with some missing. The data show around 100,000 clones, 94% seen once. Sequencing input: non-Treg CD4+ T cells sorted from blood. These receptors were obtained from a human donor in good health.

The genes are TRBV2 and TRBJ1-1, with D unresolved. CDR1 is SNHLY, CDR2 FYNNEI, per germline. Deletions cut 4 bases from V and 0 bases from J, with 15 bases between. The CDR3 runs 16 residues. CDR3 loop: CASSVGQPFMNTEAFF. The CDR3 DNA sequence: TGTGCCAGCAGTGTCGGTCAGCCATTTATGAACACTGAAGCTTTCTTT.

For the CDR3, the DNA is TGTGCCAGCAGTGTACAGGGGGCCCGGCAGCCCCAGCATTTT. Its protein is CASSVQGARQPQHF. J is TRBJ1-5 and V is TRBV2; 9 nucleotides match TRBD1. The CDR3 is 14 residues long. The germline V gene encodes CDR1 SNHLY and CDR2 FYNNEI. Trimming at V came to 4 bases and at J to 7 bases, leaving 5 bases not matched to a gene.

The J gene is TRBJ1-2, the V gene TRBV6-5; no clear D gene. This CDR3 is 13 amino acids long. Trimming left V 2 bases short and J 3 bases short, with 7 bases between. Germline values: CDR1 MNHEY, CDR2 SVGAGI. The CDR3 coding sequence is TGTGCCAGCAGTTACAACAGATACTATGGCTACACCTTC. The encoded protein is CASSYNRYYGYTF.

The rearrangement uses TRBV11-2 and TRBJ1-4; D possibly corresponds to TRBD1 (5 bases). The ends were cut back, 1 base at V and 8 bases at J, with 14 bases in the middle. Germline values: CDR1 SGHAT, CDR2 FQNNGV. The CDR3 runs 15 residues. The CDR3 sequence is CASSLGQGLREKLFF. CDR3 coding DNA: TGTGCCAGCAGCTTAGGGCAGGGTCTTCGAGAAAAACTGTTTTTT. Supplemented by reference TRBV11-2 and TRBJ1-4, the full variable domain reads EAGVAQSPRYKIIEKRQSVAFWCNPISGHATLYWYQQILGQGPKLLIQFQNNGVVDDSQLPKDRFSAERLKGVDSTLKIQPAKLEDSAVYLCASSLGQGLREKLFFGSGTQLSVL.

This rearrangement joins TRBV5-1 to TRBJ2-7, with TRBD2 matching over 8 bases. The germline V gene encodes CDR1 SGHRS and CDR2 YFSETQ. This CDR3 is 16 amino acids long. J was trimmed by 9 bases and V by 0 bases; bases with no gene match: 14. The CDR3 is CASSLEFSGTLRGQYF. CDR3 sequence (DNA): TGCGCCAGCAGCTTGGAGTTTAGCGGGACTCTACGCGGGCAGTACTTC.

This clone appeared once. V gene TRBV15 combines with J gene TRBJ1-1; no clear D. The CDR3 sequence is 17 residues long. CDR1 is LNHNV and CDR2 is YYDKDF in the germline V gene (reference sequence). V lost 3 bases and J 2 bases, leaving 19 bases between the germline ends. The CDR3 loop is CATSRKKARAINTEAFF. The CDR3 DNA follows: TGTGCCACCAGCAGGAAGAAGGCGAGGGCAATAAACACTGAAGCTTTCTTT.

V is TRBV2 and J is TRBJ2-5; 9 bases line up with TRBD2. CDR3 length: 15 residues. Germline assignment: CDR1 SNHLY and CDR2 FYNNEI. Germline trimming cut 6 bases from V and 2 bases from J; bases unmatched to any gene: 7. DNA for the CDR3: TGTGCCAGCAGCCGTTTGACTAGCGGACAAGAGACCCAGTACTTC. It encodes CASSRLTSGQETQYF.

This clone was recorded a few times. This rearrangement joins TRBV5-5 to TRBJ1-2; no definite D call. CDR1 is SGHKS and CDR2 is YYEKEE in the germline V gene (reference sequence). The V and J ends lost 6 bases and 7 bases respectively, with 13 bases between them. The length of the CDR3 is 12 residues. This chain's CDR3 is CASTQETTGYTF. DNA of the CDR3: TGTGCCAGCACCCAGGAGACCACTGGCTACACCTTC. Full variable domain (rest looked up from reference TRBV5-5 and TRBJ1-2): DAGVTQSPTHLIKTRGQQVTLRCSPISGHKSVSWYQQVLGQGPQFIFQYYEKEERGRGNFPDRFSARQFPNYSSELNVNALLLGDSALYLCASTQETTGYTFGSGTRLTVV.

The CDR3 loop reads CASSSHPDQETQYF. DNA for the CDR3: TGTGCCAGCAGCTCACACCCGGACCAAGAGACCCAGTACTTC. The J gene is TRBJ2-5, the V gene TRBV5-4; D call uncertain. CDR1 SGHNT and CDR2 YYREEE come from the germline V gene (reference sequence). V was cut by 3 bases and J by 0 bases, with 9 bases left in between. This CDR3 region has 14 residues.

The chain is built from TRBV7-3 and TRBJ2-1; 13 bases agree with TRBD2. The CDR3 loop spans 15 amino acids. The V and J ends lost 6 bases and 9 bases, in that order; junction bases with no gene match: 8. The germline CDR1 and CDR2 sequences are SGHTA and FQGTGA. CDR3 loop: CASSPPGLAGREQFF. The CDR3 region has the DNA TGTGCCAGCAGTCCCCCGGGACTAGCGGGACGTGAGCAGTTCTTC.

V and J are TRBV5-1 and TRBJ2-5, with a weak D call TRBD2 (8 bases). The CDR3 spans 16 residues. Per germline, CDR1 SGHRS and CDR2 YFSETQ. V shed 9 bases and J shed 2 bases, with 23 bases lying between them. CDR3 DNA sequence: TGCGCCACCTCAGGGGGTAAACTAGCGGCTCAAGAGACCCAGTACTTC. Translated, it gives CATSGGKLAAQETQYF. Full variable domain (outside the CDR3, taken from reference TRBV5-1 and TRBJ2-5): KAGVTQTPRYLIKTRGQQVTLSCSPISGHRSVSWYQQTPGQGLQFLFEYFSETQRNKGNFPGRFSGRQFSNSRSEMNVSTLELGDSALYLCATSGGKLAAQETQYFGPGTRLLVL.

The chain uses TRBV7-9 and TRBJ1-3, with 7 bases aligning to TRBD1. In germline, CDR1 is SEHNR, CDR2 FQNEAQ (reference sequence). The CDR3 extends over 15 amino acids. V dropped 4 bases and J dropped 2; count of bases not matched to a gene: 5. This chain's CDR3 is CASSSDRRAGNTIYF. DNA for the CDR3: TGTGCCAGCAGCTCGGACAGGAGGGCTGGAAACACCATATATTTT. Filled out from reference TRBV7-9 and TRBJ1-3, the complete variable domain reads DTGVSQNPRHKITKRGQNVTFRCDPISEHNRLYWYRQTLGQGPEFLTYFQNEAQLEKSRLLSDRFSAERPKGSFSTLEIQRTEQGDSAMYLCASSSDRRAGNTIYFGEGSWLTVV.

The gene calls are TRBV4-2 and TRBJ2-5; D possibly uses TRBD1 or TRBD2 (6 bases each). CDR3 length: 15 amino acids. CDR1 and CDR2 from the germline V gene are LGHNA and YNFKEQ. V lost 2 bases, J lost 4 bases, and 14 bases lay in between. The CDR3 nucleotides read TGTGCCAGCAGCCAACCCTCGGGGGCGGGAGAGACCCAGTACTTC. Its translation is CASSQPSGAGETQYF.

The chain has TRBV6-1 and TRBJ1-3; no clear D gene. Looked up from germline, CDR1 is MNHNS and CDR2 is SASEGT. The CDR3 runs 15 residues. V shed 0 bases and J shed 4 bases, with 10 bases lying between them. The CDR3 spells CASSEATFRGNTIYF. The DNA of the CDR3 is TGTGCCAGCAGTGAAGCGACTTTTCGGGGAAACACCATATATTTT.

The rearrangement links TRBV2 to TRBJ2-7; possible D gene TRBD1, 7 bases. Trimming removed 2 bases at V and 2 bases at J, with 13 bases between. The germline V gene has CDR1 SNHLY and CDR2 FYNNEI. The CDR3 runs to 15 residues. This CDR3 is CASSESAGGTYEQYF. The CDR3 DNA reads TGTGCCAGCAGTGAATCGGCAGGGGGGACCTACGAGCAGTACTTC.

The chain is built from TRBV7-8 and TRBJ1-1; maybe TRBD1 (5 bases). Trimming pared 3 bases from V and 5 bases from J, leaving 13 bases between. Germline CDR1 is SGHVS and CDR2 is FQNEAQ. The CDR3 has 14 amino acids. CDR3 region: CASSFNSGGTEAFF. The DNA for the CDR3 is TGTGCCAGCAGCTTTAACTCGGGGGGGACTGAAGCTTTCTTT.

The CDR3 region is CASSNGADTQYF. The CDR3 bases are TGTGCCAGCTCAAACGGGGCAGATACGCAGTATTTT. The rearrangement uses TRBV11-2 and TRBJ2-3, with D tentatively TRBD2 (5 bases). Trimming stripped 8 bases from V and 4 bases from J, with 10 bases between. Germline CDR1 reads SGHAT; CDR2 reads FQNNGV. CDR3 length: 12 residues.

This chain connects TRBV11-2 to TRBJ2-5; D not certain. Trimming removed 7 bases from V and 4 bases from J, with 13 bases in between. This CDR3 spans 13 amino acids. The germline V gene encodes CDR1 SGHAT and CDR2 FQNNGV. CDR3 DNA: TGTGCCAGCAAAATACCGAAGGGAGAGACCCAGTACTTC. As protein: CASKIPKGETQYF.

V and J are TRBV11-2 and TRBJ2-7; 10 bases fit TRBD2. Trimming at V came to 3 bases and at J to 6 bases, leaving 8 bases not matched to a gene. The CDR3 has 15 residues. Germline lookup yields CDR1 SGHAT and CDR2 FQNNGV. The DNA for the CDR3 is TGTGCCAGCAGCTTCCTCGTAGCGGGAGGCTCCGAGCAGTACTTC. Translated, it gives CASSFLVAGGSEQYF.

The chain joins TRBV5-1 to TRBJ2-1, with 12 bases aligning to TRBD2. From germline, CDR1 is SGHRS and CDR2 YFSETQ. This CDR3 has 16 residues. Losses at the gene ends were 4 bases for V and 5 bases for J; bases not matched to a gene: 7. The CDR3 here is CASSGPSGRVNNEQFF. In DNA, the CDR3 is TGCGCCAGCAGCGGTCCTAGCGGGAGGGTGAACAATGAGCAGTTCTTC.

The V and J genes are TRBV19 and TRBJ1-3; D unresolved. Germline-derived CDR1 and CDR2 are LNHDA and SQIVND (reference sequence). CDR3 length: 15 residues. Trimming stripped 5 bases from V and 3 bases from J, with 14 bases between. CDR3 protein: CASSLRRVLGNTIYF. The CDR3 DNA is TGTGCCAGTAGTCTTCGGAGGGTACTTGGAAACACCATATATTTT.

The rearrangement links TRBV11-2 to TRBJ2-1; weak D call: TRBD2 (6 bases). CDR3 length equals 13 residues. Trimming removed 5 bases at V and 12 bases at J, with 17 bases between. The V gene's germline CDR1 is SGHAT and CDR2 FQNNGV. The CDR3: CASSARRGEGQFF. The CDR3 DNA is TGTGCCAGCAGCGCCCGGAGGGGCGAGGGGCAGTTCTTC.

The chain joins TRBV7-9 to TRBJ2-5; D is uncertain. CDR3 size: 13 residues. With 2 bases removed from V and 1 base from J, the gap between germline ends came to 5 bases. Germline lookup yields CDR1 SEHNR and CDR2 FQNEAQ (reference sequence). This chain's CDR3 is CASSLIPQETQYF. CDR3 nucleotides: TGTGCCAGCAGCTTAATCCCCCAAGAGACCCAGTACTTC.

The chain combines TRBV28 with TRBJ1-3; D not certain. The CDR3 has 15 residues. V lost 3 bases and J lost 4, with 13 bases in between. Germline CDR1 reads MDHEN; CDR2 reads SYDVKM. The CDR3 sequence: CASSLMWAGGNTIYF. The CDR3 DNA reads as TGTGCCAGCAGTTTGATGTGGGCGGGGGGAAACACCATATATTTT.

J is TRBJ1-5 and V is TRBV12-2. TRBV12-2 is a recognized pseudogene. The CDR3 runs to 16 residues. CDR3 amino acids: CASRLALKNSNQPQHF. The DNA of the CDR3 is TGTGCAAGTCGCTTAGCCCTGAAAAATAGCAATCAGCCCCAGCATTTT.

This chain links TRBV7-8 with TRBJ2-1, with TRBD2 matching over 9 bases. The CDR3 is 15 residues long. With 5 bases clipped from V and 7 bases from J, the junction kept 9 bases outside the gene matches. The germline CDR1 and CDR2 sequences are SGHVS and FQNEAQ. The CDR3 bases are TGTGCCAGCAGCCGTAGCGGGAGTACCTTGAATGAGCAGTTCTTC. Translating it yields CASSRSGSTLNEQFF.

This chain connects TRBV28 to TRBJ2-3; D unresolved. The germline V and J ends were trimmed by 2 bases and 0 bases, with 9 bases remaining between them. The V gene's germline CDR1 is MDHEN and CDR2 SYDVKM. The CDR3 is made up of 15 amino acids. The CDR3 sequence: CASSLLERSTDTQYF. The CDR3 DNA follows: TGTGCCAGCAGTTTACTGGAGCGTAGCACAGATACGCAGTATTTT. The entire variable domain, with the rest obtained from reference TRBV28 and TRBJ2-3, is as follows: DVKVTQSSRYLVKRTGEKVFLECVQDMDHENMFWYRQDPGLGLRLIYFSYDVKMKEKGDIPEGYSVSREKKERFSLILESASTNQTSMYLCASSLLERSTDTQYFGPGTRLTVL.

The chain links TRBV11-3 to TRBJ1-1; the D is unclear. The ends were cut back, 1 base at V and 5 bases at J, with 8 bases in the middle. The CDR3 has 13 residues. CDR1 SGHNT and CDR2 YENEEA come from the germline V gene. CDR3 sequence (DNA): TGTGCCAGCAGCTTAGTAGCTTGGACTGAAGCTTTCTTT. As protein: CASSLVAWTEAFF.

The genes are TRBV7-9 and TRBJ2-1; D may be TRBD1 or TRBD2 (6 bases each). CDR3 length: 19 residues. Trimming cost V 1 base and J 3 bases, with 22 bases left between them. CDR1 SEHNR and CDR2 FQNEAQ come from the germline V gene (reference sequence). The CDR3: CASSLGLMEGDPYYNEQFF. In nucleotides, the CDR3 is TGTGCCAGCAGCTTAGGATTAATGGAGGGGGATCCCTACTACAATGAGCAGTTCTTC. Full variable domain (remainder filled in from reference TRBV7-9 and TRBJ2-1): DTGVSQNPRHKITKRGQNVTFRCDPISEHNRLYWYRQTLGQGPEFLTYFQNEAQLEKSRLLSDRFSAERPKGSFSTLEIQRTEQGDSAMYLCASSLGLMEGDPYYNEQFFGPGTRLTVL.